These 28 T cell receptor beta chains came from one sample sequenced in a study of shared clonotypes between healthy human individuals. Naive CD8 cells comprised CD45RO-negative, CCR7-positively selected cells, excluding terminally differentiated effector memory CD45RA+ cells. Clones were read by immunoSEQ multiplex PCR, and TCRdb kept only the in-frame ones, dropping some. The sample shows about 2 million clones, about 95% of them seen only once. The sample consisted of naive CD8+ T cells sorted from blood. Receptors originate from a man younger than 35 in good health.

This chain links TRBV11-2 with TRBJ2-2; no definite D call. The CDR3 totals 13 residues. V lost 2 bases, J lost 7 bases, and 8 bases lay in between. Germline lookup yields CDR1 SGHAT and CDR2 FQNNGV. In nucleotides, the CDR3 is TGTGCCAGCAGCTTACTCCGCGGCGGGGAGCTGTTTTTT. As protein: CASSLLRGGELFF.

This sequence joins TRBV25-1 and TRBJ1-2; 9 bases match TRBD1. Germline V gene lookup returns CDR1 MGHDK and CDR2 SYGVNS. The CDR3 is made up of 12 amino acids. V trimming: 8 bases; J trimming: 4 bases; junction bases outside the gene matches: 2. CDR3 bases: TGTGCCAGCGGGGACAGGGCCTATGGCTACACCTTC. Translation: CASGDRAYGYTF.

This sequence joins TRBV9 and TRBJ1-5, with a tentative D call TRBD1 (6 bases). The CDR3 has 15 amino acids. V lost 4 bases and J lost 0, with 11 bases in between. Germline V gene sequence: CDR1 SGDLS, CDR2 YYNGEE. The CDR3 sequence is CASSPGDYSNQPQHF. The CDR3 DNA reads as TGTGCCAGCAGCCCAGGGGATTATAGCAATCAGCCCCAGCATTTT.

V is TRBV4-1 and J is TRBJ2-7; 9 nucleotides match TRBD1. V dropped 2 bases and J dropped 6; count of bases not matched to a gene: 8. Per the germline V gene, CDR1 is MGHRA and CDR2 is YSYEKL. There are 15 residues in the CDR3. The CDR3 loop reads CASSQPGQGKAEQYF. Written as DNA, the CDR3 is TGCGCCAGCAGCCAACCCGGACAGGGGAAGGCCGAGCAGTACTTC.

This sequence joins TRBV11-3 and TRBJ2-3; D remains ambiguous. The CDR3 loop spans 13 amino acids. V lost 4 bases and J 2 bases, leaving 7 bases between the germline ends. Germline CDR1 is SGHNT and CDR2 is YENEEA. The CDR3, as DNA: TGTGCCAGCAGCTCCGTGGTCACAGATACGCAGTATTTT. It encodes CASSSVVTDTQYF.

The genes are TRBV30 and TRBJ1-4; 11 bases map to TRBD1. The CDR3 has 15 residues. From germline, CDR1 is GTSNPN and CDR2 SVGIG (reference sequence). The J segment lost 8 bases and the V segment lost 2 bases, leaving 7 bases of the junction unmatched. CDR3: CAWSLRDRGKEKLFF. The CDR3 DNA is TGTGCCTGGAGTCTTCGGGACAGGGGGAAAGAAAAACTGTTTTTT.

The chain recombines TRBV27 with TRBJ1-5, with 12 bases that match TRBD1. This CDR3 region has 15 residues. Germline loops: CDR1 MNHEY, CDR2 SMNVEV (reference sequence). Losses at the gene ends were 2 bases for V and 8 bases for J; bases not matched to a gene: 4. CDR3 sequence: CASSLGTGGSEPQHF. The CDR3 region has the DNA TGTGCCAGCAGTTTAGGGACAGGGGGCTCGGAGCCCCAGCATTTT.

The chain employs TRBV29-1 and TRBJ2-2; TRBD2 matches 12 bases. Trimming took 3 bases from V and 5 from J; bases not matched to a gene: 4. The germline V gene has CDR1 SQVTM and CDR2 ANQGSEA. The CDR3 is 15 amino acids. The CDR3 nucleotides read TGCAGCGTTGAGGCCGGGACTAGCGGGACCGGGGAGCTGTTTTTT. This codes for CSVEAGTSGTGELFF.

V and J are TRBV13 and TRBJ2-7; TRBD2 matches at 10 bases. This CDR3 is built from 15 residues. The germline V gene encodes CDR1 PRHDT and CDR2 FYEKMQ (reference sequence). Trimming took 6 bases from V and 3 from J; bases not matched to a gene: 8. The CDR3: CASSQGAGGLYEQYF. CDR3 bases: TGTGCCAGCAGTCAGGGAGCGGGAGGGCTCTACGAGCAGTACTTC.

The chain's CDR3 is CASSYQGSYEQYF. The CDR3 nucleotides read TGTGCCAGTAGTTACCAGGGATCCTACGAGCAGTACTTC. The rearrangement uses TRBV19 and TRBJ2-7; D perhaps matches TRBD1 (5 bases). In germline, CDR1 is LNHDA, CDR2 SQIVND (reference sequence). The CDR3 extends over 13 amino acids. V dropped 5 bases and J dropped 1 base, with 9 bases sitting between them.

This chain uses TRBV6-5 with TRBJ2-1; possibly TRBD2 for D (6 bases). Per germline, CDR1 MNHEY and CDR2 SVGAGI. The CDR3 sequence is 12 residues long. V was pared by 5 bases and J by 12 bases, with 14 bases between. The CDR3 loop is CASSKSRDWQFF. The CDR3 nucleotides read TGTGCCAGCAGTAAGTCCCGGGACTGGCAGTTCTTC.

CDR3 in amino acids: CASSEFTSGETQYF. CDR3 DNA: TGCGCCAGCAGTGAGTTTACTAGCGGCGAAACGCAGTATTTT. This chain links TRBV10-1 with TRBJ2-3; 8 nucleotides match TRBD2. Germline CDR1 WNHNN, CDR2 SYGVQD (reference sequence). The CDR3 loop spans 14 amino acids. V lost 1 base, J lost 9 bases, and 6 bases stayed unmatched.

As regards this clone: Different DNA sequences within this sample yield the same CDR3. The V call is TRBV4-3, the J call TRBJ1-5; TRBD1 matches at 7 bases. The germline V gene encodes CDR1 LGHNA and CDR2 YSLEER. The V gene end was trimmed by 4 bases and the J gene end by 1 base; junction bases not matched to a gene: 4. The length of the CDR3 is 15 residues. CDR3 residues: CASSRTGESNQPQHF. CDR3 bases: TGCGCCAGCAGCCGGACAGGTGAGAGCAATCAGCCCCAGCATTTT.

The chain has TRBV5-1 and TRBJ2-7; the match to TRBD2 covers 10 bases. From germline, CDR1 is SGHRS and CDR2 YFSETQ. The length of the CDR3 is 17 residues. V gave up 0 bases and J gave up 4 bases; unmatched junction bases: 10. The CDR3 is CASSLAPPSGSVYEQYF. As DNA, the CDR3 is TGCGCCAGCAGCTTGGCCCCACCTAGCGGGAGTGTTTACGAGCAGTACTTC.

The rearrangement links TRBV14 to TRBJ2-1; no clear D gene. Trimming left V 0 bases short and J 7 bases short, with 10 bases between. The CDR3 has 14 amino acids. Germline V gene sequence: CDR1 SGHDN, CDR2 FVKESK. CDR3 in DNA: TGTGCCAGCAGCCAAGAACTGGGTTTTAATGAGCAGTTCTTC. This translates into CASSQELGFNEQFF.

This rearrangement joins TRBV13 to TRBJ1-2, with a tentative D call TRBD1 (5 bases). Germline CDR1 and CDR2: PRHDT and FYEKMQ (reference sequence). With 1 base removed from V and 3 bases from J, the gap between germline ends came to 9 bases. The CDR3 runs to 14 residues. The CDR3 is CASSLEGEDYGYTF. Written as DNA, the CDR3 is TGTGCCAGCAGCTTAGAAGGGGAGGACTATGGCTACACCTTC.

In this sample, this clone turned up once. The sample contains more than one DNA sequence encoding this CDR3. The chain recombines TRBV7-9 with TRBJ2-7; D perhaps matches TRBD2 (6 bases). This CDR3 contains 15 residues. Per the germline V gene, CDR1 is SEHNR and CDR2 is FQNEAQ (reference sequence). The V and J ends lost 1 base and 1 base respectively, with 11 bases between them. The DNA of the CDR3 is TGTGCCAGCAGCTTAGGGGGACTGAGTTCCTACGAGCAGTACTTC. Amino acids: CASSLGGLSSYEQYF.

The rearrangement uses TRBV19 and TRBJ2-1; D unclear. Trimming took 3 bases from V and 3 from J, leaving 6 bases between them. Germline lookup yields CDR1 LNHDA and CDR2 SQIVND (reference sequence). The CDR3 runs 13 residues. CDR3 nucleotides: TGTGCCAGTAGTATGTACAGCTACAATGAGCAGTTCTTC. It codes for CASSMYSYNEQFF.

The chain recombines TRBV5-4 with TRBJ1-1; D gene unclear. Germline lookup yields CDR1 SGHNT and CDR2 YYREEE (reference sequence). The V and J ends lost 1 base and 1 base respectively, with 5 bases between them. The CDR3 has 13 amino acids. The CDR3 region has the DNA TGTGCCAGCAGCTTGCAGAAGAACACTGAAGCTTTCTTT. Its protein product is CASSLQKNTEAFF.

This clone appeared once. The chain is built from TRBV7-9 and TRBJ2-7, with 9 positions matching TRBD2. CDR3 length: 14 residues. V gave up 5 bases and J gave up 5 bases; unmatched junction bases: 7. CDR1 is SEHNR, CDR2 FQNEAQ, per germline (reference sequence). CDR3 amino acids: CASSQSAGGHEQYF. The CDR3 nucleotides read TGTGCCAGCAGCCAGTCAGCGGGGGGCCACGAGCAGTACTTC.

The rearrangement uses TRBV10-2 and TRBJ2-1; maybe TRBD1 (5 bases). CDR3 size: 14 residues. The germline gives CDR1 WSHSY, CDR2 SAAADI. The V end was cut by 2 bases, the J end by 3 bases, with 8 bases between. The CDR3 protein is CASSETQDYNEQFF. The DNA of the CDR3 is TGCGCCAGCAGTGAGACACAGGACTACAATGAGCAGTTCTTC.

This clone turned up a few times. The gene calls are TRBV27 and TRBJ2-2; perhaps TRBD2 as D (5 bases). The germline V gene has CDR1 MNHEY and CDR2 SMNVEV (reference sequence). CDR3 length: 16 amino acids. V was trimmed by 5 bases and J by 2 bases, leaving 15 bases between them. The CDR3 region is CASSPEDLLNTGELFF. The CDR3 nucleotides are TGTGCCAGCAGTCCGGAGGATCTTCTTAACACCGGGGAGCTGTTTTTT.

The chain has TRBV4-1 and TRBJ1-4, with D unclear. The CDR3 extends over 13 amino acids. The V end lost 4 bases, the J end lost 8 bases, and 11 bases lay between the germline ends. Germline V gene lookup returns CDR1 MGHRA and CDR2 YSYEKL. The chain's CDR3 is CASSPFLGEKLFF. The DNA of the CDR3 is TGCGCCAGCAGCCCGTTTTTGGGGGAAAAACTGTTTTTT.

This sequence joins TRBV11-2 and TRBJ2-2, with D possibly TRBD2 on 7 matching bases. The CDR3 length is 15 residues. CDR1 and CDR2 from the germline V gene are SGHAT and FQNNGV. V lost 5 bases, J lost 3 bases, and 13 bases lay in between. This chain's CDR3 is CASSRGGGDTGELFF. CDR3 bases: TGTGCCAGCAGCCGCGGGGGCGGGGACACCGGGGAGCTGTTTTTT.

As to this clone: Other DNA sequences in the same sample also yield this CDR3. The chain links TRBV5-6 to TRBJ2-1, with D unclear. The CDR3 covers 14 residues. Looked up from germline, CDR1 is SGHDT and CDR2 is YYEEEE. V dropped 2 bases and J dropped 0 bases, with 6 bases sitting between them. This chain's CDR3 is CASSFQSSYNEQFF. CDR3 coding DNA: TGTGCCAGCAGCTTCCAGAGCTCCTACAATGAGCAGTTCTTC.

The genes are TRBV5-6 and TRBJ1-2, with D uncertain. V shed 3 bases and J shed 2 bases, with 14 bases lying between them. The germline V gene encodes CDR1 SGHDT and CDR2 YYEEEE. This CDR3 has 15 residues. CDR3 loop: CASSSDLTANYGYTF. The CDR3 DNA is TGTGCCAGCAGCTCCGACCTGACGGCAAACTATGGCTACACCTTC.

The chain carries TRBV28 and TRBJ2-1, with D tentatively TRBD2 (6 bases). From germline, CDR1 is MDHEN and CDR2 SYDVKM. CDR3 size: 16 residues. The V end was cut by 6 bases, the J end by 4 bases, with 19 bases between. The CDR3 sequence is CASSFPSGGGYNEQFF. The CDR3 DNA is TGTGCCAGCAGCTTTCCGAGTGGGGGAGGATACAATGAGCAGTTCTTC.

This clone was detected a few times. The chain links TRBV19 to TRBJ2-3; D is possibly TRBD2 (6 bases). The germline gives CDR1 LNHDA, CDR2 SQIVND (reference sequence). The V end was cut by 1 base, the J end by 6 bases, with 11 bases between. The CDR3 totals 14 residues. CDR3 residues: CASSIAGEVDTQYF. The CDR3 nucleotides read TGTGCCAGTAGTATAGCGGGAGAGGTGGATACGCAGTATTTT. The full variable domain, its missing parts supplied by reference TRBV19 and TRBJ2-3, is DGGITQSPKYLFRKEGQNVTLSCEQNLNHDAMYWYRQDPGQGLRLIYYSQIVNDFQKGDIAEGYSVSREKKESFPLTVTSAQKNPTAFYLCASSIAGEVDTQYFGPGTRLTVL.